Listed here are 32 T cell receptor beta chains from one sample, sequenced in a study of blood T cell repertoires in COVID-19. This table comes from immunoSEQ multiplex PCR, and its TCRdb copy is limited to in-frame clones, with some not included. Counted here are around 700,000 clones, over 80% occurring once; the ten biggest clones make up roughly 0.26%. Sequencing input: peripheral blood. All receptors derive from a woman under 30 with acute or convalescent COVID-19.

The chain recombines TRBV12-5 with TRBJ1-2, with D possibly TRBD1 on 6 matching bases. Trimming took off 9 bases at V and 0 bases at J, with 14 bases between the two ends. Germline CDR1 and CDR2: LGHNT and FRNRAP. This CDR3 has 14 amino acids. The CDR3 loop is CASSSDRPNYGYTF. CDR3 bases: TGTGCTAGCTCGTCAGACAGGCCTAACTATGGCTACACCTTC.

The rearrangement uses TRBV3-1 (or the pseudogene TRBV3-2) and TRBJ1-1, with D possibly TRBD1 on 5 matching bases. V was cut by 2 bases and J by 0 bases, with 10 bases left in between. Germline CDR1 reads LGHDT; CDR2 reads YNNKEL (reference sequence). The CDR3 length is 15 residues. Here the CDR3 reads CASSQPGQMNTEAFF. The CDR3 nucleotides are TGTGCCAGCAGCCAACCAGGACAAATGAACACTGAAGCTTTCTTT.

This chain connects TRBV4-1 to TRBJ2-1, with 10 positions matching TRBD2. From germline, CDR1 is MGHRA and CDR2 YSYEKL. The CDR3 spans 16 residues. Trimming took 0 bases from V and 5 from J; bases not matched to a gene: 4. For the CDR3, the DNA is TGCGCCAGCAGCCAAGAGCGGCTAGCGGGGGACAATGAGCAGTTCTTC. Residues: CASSQERLAGDNEQFF.

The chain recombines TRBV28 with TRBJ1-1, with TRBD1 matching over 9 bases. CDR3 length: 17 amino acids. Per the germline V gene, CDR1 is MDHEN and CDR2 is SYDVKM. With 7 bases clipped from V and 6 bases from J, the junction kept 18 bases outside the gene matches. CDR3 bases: TGTGCCAGCATCATCCTTCCGGACAGGGGTGGGGGTGCTGAAGCTTTCTTT. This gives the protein CASIILPDRGGGAEAFF.

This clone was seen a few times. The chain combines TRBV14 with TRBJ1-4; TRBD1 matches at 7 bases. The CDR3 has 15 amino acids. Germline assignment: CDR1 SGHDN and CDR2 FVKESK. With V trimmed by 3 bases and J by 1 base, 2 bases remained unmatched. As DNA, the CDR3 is TGTGCCAGCAGCCAGAGACAGGGAACTAATGAAAAACTGTTTTTT. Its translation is CASSQRQGTNEKLFF. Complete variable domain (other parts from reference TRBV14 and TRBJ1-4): EAGVTQFPSHSVIEKGQTVTLRCDPISGHDNLYWYRRVMGKEIKFLLHFVKESKQDESGMPNNRFLAERTGGTYSTLKVQPAELEDSGVYFCASSQRQGTNEKLFFGSGTQLSVL.

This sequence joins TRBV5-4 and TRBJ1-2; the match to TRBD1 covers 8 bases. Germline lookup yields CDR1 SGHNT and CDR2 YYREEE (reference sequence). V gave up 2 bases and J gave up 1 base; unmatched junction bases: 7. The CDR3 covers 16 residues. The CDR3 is CASSLDRGPVNYGYTF. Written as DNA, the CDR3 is TGTGCCAGCAGCTTAGACAGGGGCCCTGTTAACTATGGCTACACCTTC.

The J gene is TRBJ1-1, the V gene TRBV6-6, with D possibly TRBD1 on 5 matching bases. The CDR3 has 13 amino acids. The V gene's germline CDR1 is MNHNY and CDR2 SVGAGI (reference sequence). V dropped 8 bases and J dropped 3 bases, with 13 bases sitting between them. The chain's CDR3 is CASVGGRYTEAFF. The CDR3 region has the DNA TGTGCCAGCGTCGGGGGTCGGTACACTGAAGCTTTCTTT.

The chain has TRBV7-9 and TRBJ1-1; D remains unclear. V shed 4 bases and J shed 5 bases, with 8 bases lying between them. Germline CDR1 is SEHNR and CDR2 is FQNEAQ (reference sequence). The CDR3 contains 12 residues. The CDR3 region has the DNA TGTGCCAGCAGCTGGACGGGAACTGAAGCTTTCTTT. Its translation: CASSWTGTEAFF. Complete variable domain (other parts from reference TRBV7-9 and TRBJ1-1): DTGVSQNPRHKITKRGQNVTFRCDPISEHNRLYWYRQTLGQGPEFLTYFQNEAQLEKSRLLSDRFSAERPKGSFSTLEIQRTEQGDSAMYLCASSWTGTEAFFGQGTRLTVV.

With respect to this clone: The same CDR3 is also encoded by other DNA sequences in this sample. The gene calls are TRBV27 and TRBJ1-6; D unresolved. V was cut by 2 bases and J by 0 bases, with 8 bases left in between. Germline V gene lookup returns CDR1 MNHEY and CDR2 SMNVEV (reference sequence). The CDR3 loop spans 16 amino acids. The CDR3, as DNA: TGTGCCAGCAGTTTACTCAGAACCTCCTATAATTCACCCCTCCACTTT. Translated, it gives CASSLLRTSYNSPLHF.

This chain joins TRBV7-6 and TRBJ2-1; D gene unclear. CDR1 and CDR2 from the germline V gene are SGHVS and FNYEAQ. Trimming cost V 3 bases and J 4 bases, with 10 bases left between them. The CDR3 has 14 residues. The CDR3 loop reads CASSFGYGYNEQFF. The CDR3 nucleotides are TGTGCCAGCAGCTTTGGCTACGGGTACAATGAGCAGTTCTTC.

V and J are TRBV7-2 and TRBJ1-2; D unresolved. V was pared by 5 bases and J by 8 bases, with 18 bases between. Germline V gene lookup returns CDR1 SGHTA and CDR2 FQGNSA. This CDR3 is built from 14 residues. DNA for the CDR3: TGTGCCAGCAGCACCTACGGGGAGGGTAGAGGCTACACCTTC. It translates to CASSTYGEGRGYTF.

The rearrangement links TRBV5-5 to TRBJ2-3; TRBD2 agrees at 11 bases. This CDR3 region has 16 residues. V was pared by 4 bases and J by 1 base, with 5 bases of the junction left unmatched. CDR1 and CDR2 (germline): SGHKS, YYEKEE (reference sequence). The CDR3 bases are TGTGCCAGCAGCCTTCTGACTAGCGGGGGCACAGATACGCAGTATTTT. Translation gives CASSLLTSGGTDTQYF.

This CDR3 reads CASSPDRLSTGELFF. In nucleotides, the CDR3 is TGTGCCAGCTCACCGGACAGGCTAAGCACCGGGGAGCTGTTTTTT. The chain carries TRBV18 and TRBJ2-2; 7 bases line up with TRBD1. This CDR3 is built from 15 residues. V dropped 3 bases and J dropped 4; count of bases not matched to a gene: 5. Per the germline V gene, CDR1 is KGHSH and CDR2 is LQKENI.

CDR3 nucleotides: TGCGCCAGCAGCTATCCAGCGGGGGGTATAACAGATACGCAGTATTTT. Protein sequence: CASSYPAGGITDTQYF. J is TRBJ2-3 and V is TRBV5-1; 9 bases map to TRBD2. This CDR3 is built from 16 residues. After removal of 3 bases from V and 3 bases from J, the junction contained 8 bases not matched to a gene. Germline CDR1 SGHRS, CDR2 YFSETQ.

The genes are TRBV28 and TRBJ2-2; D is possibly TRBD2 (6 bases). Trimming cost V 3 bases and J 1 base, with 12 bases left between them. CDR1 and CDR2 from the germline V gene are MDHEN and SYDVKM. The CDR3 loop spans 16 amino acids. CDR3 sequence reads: CASSLLGLLNTGELFF. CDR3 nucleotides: TGTGCCAGCAGTTTGTTGGGACTGTTGAACACCGGGGAGCTGTTTTTT.

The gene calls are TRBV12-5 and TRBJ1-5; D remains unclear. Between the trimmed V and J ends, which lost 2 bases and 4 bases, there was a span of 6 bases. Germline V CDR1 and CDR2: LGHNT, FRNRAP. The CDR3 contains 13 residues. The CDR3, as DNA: TGTGCTAGTGGTTTGACGCAGAATCAGCCCCAGCATTTT. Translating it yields CASGLTQNQPQHF.

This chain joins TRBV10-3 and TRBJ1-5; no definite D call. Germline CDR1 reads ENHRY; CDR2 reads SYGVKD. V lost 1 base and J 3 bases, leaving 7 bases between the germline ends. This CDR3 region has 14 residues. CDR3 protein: CAISEWADNQPQHF. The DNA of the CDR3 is TGTGCCATCAGTGAGTGGGCAGACAATCAGCCCCAGCATTTT.

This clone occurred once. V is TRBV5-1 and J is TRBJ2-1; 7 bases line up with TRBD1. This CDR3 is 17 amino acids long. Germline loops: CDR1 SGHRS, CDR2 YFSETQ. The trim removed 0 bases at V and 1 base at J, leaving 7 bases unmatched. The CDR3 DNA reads TGCGCCAGCAGCTTGGGAGAGGGGGCGAGATCCTACAATGAGCAGTTCTTC. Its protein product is CASSLGEGARSYNEQFF.

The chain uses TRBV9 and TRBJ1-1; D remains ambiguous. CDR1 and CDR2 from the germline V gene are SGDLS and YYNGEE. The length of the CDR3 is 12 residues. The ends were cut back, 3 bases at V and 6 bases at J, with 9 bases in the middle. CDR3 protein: CASSELSAEAFF. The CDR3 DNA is TGTGCCAGCAGCGAGCTTTCGGCTGAAGCTTTCTTT.

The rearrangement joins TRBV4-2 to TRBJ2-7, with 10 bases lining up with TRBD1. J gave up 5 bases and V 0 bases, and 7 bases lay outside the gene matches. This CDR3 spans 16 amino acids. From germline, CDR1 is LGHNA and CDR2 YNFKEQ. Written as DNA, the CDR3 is TGTGCCAGCAGCCAAGATCAGGGACAGGGGAACCACGAGCAGTACTTC. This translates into CASSQDQGQGNHEQYF.

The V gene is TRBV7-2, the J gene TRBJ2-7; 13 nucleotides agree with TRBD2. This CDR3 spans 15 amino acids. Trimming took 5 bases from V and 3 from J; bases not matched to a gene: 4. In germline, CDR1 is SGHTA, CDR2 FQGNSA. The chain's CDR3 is CASSAGTSGNYEQYF. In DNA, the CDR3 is TGTGCCAGCAGCGCCGGGACTAGCGGGAACTACGAGCAGTACTTC.

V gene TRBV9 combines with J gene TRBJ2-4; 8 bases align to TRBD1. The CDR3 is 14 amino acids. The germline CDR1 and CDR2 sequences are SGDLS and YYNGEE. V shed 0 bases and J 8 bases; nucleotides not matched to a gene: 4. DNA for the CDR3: TGTGCCAGCAGCGTAGGTCAGGGGGCACACATTCAGTACTTC. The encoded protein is CASSVGQGAHIQYF.

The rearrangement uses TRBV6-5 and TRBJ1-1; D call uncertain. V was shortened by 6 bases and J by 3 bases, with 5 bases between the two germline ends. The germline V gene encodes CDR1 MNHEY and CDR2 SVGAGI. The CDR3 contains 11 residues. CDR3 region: CASSQYTEAFF. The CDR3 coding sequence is TGTGCCAGCAGCCAATACACTGAAGCTTTCTTT.

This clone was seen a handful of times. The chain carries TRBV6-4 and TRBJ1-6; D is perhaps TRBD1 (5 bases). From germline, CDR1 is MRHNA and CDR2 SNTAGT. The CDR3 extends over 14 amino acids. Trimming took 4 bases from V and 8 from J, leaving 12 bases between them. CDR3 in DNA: TGTGCCAGCAGTGTTGGAGGGGAGGATTCACCCCTCCACTTT. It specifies CASSVGGEDSPLHF.

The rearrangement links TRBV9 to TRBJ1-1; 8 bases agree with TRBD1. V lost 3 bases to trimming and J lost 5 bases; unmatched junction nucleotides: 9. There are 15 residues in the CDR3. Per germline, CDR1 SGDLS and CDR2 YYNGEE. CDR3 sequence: CASSDTDRAATEAFF. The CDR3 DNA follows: TGTGCCAGCAGCGATACGGACAGGGCGGCAACTGAAGCTTTCTTT.

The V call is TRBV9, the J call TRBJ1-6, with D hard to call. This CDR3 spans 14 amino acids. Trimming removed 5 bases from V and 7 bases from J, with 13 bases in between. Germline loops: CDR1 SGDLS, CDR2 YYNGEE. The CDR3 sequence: CASRGSMTNSPLHF. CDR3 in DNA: TGTGCCAGCAGAGGCAGTATGACAAATTCACCCCTCCACTTT. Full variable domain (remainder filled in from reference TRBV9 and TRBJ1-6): DSGVTQTPKHLITATGQRVTLRCSPRSGDLSVYWYQQSLDQGLQFLIQYYNGEERAKGNILERFSAQQFPDLHSELNLSSLELGDSALYFCASRGSMTNSPLHFGNGTRLTVT.

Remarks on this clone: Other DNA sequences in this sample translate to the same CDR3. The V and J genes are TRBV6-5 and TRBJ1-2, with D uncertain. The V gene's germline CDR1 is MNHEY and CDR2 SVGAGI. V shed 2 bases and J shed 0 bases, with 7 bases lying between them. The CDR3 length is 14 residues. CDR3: CASSYGRTNYGYTF. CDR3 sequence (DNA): TGTGCCAGCAGTTACGGGAGAACTAACTATGGCTACACCTTC.

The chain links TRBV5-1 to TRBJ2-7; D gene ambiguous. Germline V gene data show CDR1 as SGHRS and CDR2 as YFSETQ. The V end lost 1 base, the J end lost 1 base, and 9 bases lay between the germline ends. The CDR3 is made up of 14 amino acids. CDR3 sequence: CASSLSPRSYEQYF. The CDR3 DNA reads TGCGCCAGCAGCTTGTCGCCTAGATCCTACGAGCAGTACTTC.

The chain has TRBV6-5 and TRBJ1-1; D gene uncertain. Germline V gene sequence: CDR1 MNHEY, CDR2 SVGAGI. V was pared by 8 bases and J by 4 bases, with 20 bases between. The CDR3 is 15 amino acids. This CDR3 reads CASQEILSRGTEAFF. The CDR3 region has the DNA TGTGCCAGCCAGGAAATCTTATCTCGGGGCACTGAAGCTTTCTTT.

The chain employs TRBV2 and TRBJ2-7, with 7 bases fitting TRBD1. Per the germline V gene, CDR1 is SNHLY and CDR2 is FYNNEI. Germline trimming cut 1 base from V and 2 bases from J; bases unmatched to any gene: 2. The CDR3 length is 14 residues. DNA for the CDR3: TGTGCCAGCAGTGAAGACAGGGGCGCCTACGAGCAGTACTTC. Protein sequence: CASSEDRGAYEQYF.

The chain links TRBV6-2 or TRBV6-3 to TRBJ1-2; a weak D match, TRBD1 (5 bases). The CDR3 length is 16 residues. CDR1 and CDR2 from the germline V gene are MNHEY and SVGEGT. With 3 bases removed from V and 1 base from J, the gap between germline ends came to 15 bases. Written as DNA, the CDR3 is TGTGCCAGCAGTTATTCCTTGGGGCAGGATAACTATGGCTACACCTTC. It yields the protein CASSYSLGQDNYGYTF.

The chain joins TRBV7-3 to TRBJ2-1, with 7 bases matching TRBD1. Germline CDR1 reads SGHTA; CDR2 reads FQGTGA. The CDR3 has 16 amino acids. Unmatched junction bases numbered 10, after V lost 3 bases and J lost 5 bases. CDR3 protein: CASSLSFGTANNEQFF. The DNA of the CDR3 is TGTGCCAGCAGCTTGTCATTCGGGACAGCAAACAATGAGCAGTTCTTC.